One and the same sample provided the 30 T cell receptor beta chains below, sequenced in a study of shared clonotypes between healthy human individuals. Naive CD8 cells lacked CD45RO, underwent positive selection for CCR7 and left out terminally differentiated effector memory CD45RA+ cells. Data came from immunoSEQ multiplex PCR; TCRdb stores just in-frame clones and leaves some out. Found here are around 2,000,000 clones, about 92% of them singletons; the top ten hold over 1.5%. Material: naive CD8+ T cells from PBMCs. The receptors here all came from a man in his late teens or twenties in good health. Some clones in this sample may be carry-over from other donors' samples.

This clone was detected only a few times. The identical CDR3 is also encoded by other nucleotide sequences in the sample. V usage is TRBV27 and J usage is TRBJ1-3; D is perhaps TRBD1 (6 bases). Trimming cost V 3 bases and J 3 bases, with 9 bases left between them. Germline V gives CDR1 MNHEY, CDR2 SMNVEV (reference sequence). The CDR3 has 14 amino acids. DNA of the CDR3: TGTGCCAGCAGTTTCAGGGGAGTTGGAAACACCATATATTTT. This gives the protein CASSFRGVGNTIYF.

V and J are TRBV6-5 and TRBJ1-4; the D gene is possibly TRBD1 (6 bases). The germline gives CDR1 MNHEY, CDR2 SVGAGI. The CDR3 runs 15 residues. V lost 6 bases and J 6 bases, leaving 17 bases between the germline ends. The CDR3 reads CASRTNRDIDEKLFF. CDR3 coding DNA: TGTGCCAGCAGGACGAACCGGGACATAGATGAAAAACTGTTTTTT.

V and J are TRBV30 and TRBJ1-2; 7 bases are shared with TRBD1. Looked up from germline, CDR1 is GTSNPN and CDR2 is SVGIG (reference sequence). The V and J ends lost 3 bases and 3 bases, in that order; junction bases with no gene match: 10. The length of the CDR3 is 15 residues. CDR3 nucleotides: TGTGCCTGGAGGGGGCTGACAGGGTGGGACTATGGCTACACCTTC. Protein: CAWRGLTGWDYGYTF.

This clone was recorded once. The V and J genes are TRBV19 and TRBJ2-3; TRBD1 matches at 7 bases. In germline, CDR1 is LNHDA, CDR2 SQIVND (reference sequence). This CDR3 has 16 amino acids. Germline trimming cut 4 bases from V and 2 bases from J; bases unmatched to any gene: 9. The CDR3 reads CASSTRTGPYTDTQYF. The CDR3 DNA reads TGTGCCAGTAGTACGAGGACAGGTCCCTACACAGATACGCAGTATTTT.

This chain connects TRBV5-6 to TRBJ2-7; D is undetermined. This CDR3 has 14 amino acids. The V gene's germline CDR1 is SGHDT and CDR2 YYEEEE. The ends were cut back, 6 bases at V and 2 bases at J, with 15 bases in the middle. In DNA, the CDR3 is TGTGCCAGCATACGTGACCGAGCTCCCTACGAGCAGTACTTC. This gives the protein CASIRDRAPYEQYF.

J is TRBJ2-2 and V is TRBV27; 8 nucleotides align to TRBD2. V was pared by 4 bases and J by 6 bases, with 10 bases of the junction left unmatched. CDR3 length: 16 amino acids. The germline CDR1 and CDR2 sequences are MNHEY and SMNVEV (reference sequence). DNA of the CDR3: TGTGCCAGCAGTTCAACAACGGGAGGGTTGCCCGGGGAGCTGTTTTTT. Amino acid sequence: CASSSTTGGLPGELFF.

The V call is TRBV6-5, the J call TRBJ1-2; D not certain. Trimming removed 0 bases from V and 4 bases from J, with 12 bases in between. CDR3 size: 15 residues. Per germline, CDR1 MNHEY and CDR2 SVGAGI. This chain's CDR3 is CASSYSKRTVYGYTF. For the CDR3, the DNA is TGTGCCAGCAGTTACTCAAAACGGACGGTCTATGGCTACACCTTC.

Note on this clone: The sample carries other DNA sequences with the same CDR3. V and J are TRBV5-1 and TRBJ2-7, with 7 positions matching TRBD1. The V gene end was trimmed by 4 bases and the J gene end by 3 bases; junction bases not matched to a gene: 1. The V gene's germline CDR1 is SGHRS and CDR2 YFSETQ. CDR3 size: 12 residues. CDR3 sequence (DNA): TGCGCCAGCAGCCGGGACAGCTACGAGCAGTACTTC. It translates to CASSRDSYEQYF.

The CDR3 DNA reads TGTGCCAGCAGCGTAGAACGGGGGAGGGCCCCTCCGATTAATGAGCAGTTCTTC. Its protein is CASSVERGRAPPINEQFF. The V gene is TRBV9, the J gene TRBJ2-1, with 7 nucleotides matching TRBD2. Germline trimming cut 0 bases from V and 7 bases from J; bases unmatched to any gene: 16. The CDR3 spans 18 residues. CDR1 and CDR2 from the germline V gene are SGDLS and YYNGEE.

The chain has TRBV4-1 and TRBJ2-7; 12 nucleotides agree with TRBD2. Germline CDR1 and CDR2: MGHRA and YSYEKL. The CDR3 length is 16 residues. J was trimmed by 3 bases and V by 2 bases; bases with no gene match: 5. For the CDR3, the DNA is TGCGCCAGCAGCCAACGGACTAGCGGGACTTTCTACGAGCAGTACTTC. Protein sequence: CASSQRTSGTFYEQYF.

The CDR3 region is CASSLQGGATNEKLFF. The CDR3 DNA follows: TGTGCCAGCAGTCTCCAAGGGGGGGCAACTAATGAAAAACTGTTTTTT. The V gene is TRBV28, the J gene TRBJ1-4, with D perhaps matching TRBD1 (6 bases). V gave up 5 bases and J gave up 0 bases, with 13 bases separating them. Germline V CDR1 and CDR2: MDHEN, SYDVKM. This CDR3 is 16 amino acids long. The entire variable domain, with the rest obtained from reference TRBV28 and TRBJ1-4, is as follows: DVKVTQSSRYLVKRTGEKVFLECVQDMDHENMFWYRQDPGLGLRLIYFSYDVKMKEKGDIPEGYSVSREKKERFSLILESASTNQTSMYLCASSLQGGATNEKLFFGSGTQLSVL.

About this clone: The identical CDR3 is also encoded by other nucleotide sequences in the sample. J is TRBJ1-5 and V is TRBV7-9; D is perhaps TRBD1 (5 bases). Looked up from germline, CDR1 is SEHNR and CDR2 is FQNEAQ (reference sequence). With 3 bases removed from V and 6 bases from J, the gap between germline ends came to 9 bases. This CDR3 region has 13 residues. CDR3 coding DNA: TGTGCCAGCAGCTTGGGGGGAAGTCAGCCCCAGCATTTT. Protein: CASSLGGSQPQHF. The variable domain in full, completed from reference TRBV7-9 and TRBJ1-5, reads DTGVSQNPRHKITKRGQNVTFRCDPISEHNRLYWYRQTLGQGPEFLTYFQNEAQLEKSRLLSDRFSAERPKGSFSTLEIQRTEQGDSAMYLCASSLGGSQPQHFGDGTRLSIL.

The chain carries TRBV6-5 and TRBJ1-2; a weak D match, TRBD1 (6 bases). The germline CDR1 and CDR2 sequences are MNHEY and SVGAGI. V was pared by 5 bases and J by 4 bases, with 11 bases between. This CDR3 comprises 13 residues. CDR3 sequence reads: CASSETGIYGYTF. The CDR3 DNA reads as TGTGCCAGCAGTGAGACAGGAATCTATGGCTACACCTTC.

The J gene is TRBJ1-1, the V gene TRBV7-3; no definite D call. The CDR3 contains 13 residues. V shed 6 bases and J shed 4 bases, with 12 bases lying between them. In germline, CDR1 is SGHTA, CDR2 FQGTGA. The CDR3 region has the DNA TGTGCCAGCAGATGGGGTGAGGGCACTGAAGCTTTCTTT. As protein: CASRWGEGTEAFF. Variable domain in full (rest from reference TRBV7-3 and TRBJ1-1): GAGVSQTPSNKVTEKGKYVELRCDPISGHTALYWYRQSLGQGPEFLIYFQGTGAADDSGLPNDRFFAVRPEGSVSTLKIQRTERGDSAVYLCASRWGEGTEAFFGQGTRLTVV.

The chain's CDR3 is CASSSTSSISYEQYF. The CDR3 bases are TGTGCCAGCAGCTCGACTAGCTCTATCTCCTACGAGCAGTACTTC. The genes are TRBV7-2 and TRBJ2-7, with 7 bases identical to TRBD2. Trimming removed 4 bases from V and 0 bases from J; junction bases left unmatched: 6. The CDR3 extends over 15 amino acids. Per germline, CDR1 SGHTA and CDR2 FQGNSA.

This clone was picked up a small number of times. V gene TRBV19 combines with J gene TRBJ2-7; D is ambiguous. The CDR3 spans 12 residues. Trimming pared 6 bases from V and 3 bases from J, leaving 9 bases between. Germline V gene lookup returns CDR1 LNHDA and CDR2 SQIVND (reference sequence). As DNA, the CDR3 is TGTGCCAGTAGCTCAACTAACTACGAGCAGTACTTC. This sequence encodes CASSSTNYEQYF.

V is TRBV5-3 and J is TRBJ1-2; D perhaps matches TRBD1 (5 bases). TRBV5-3 is sorted into the ORF group, with uncertain function. This CDR3 comprises 19 residues. V was clipped by 2 bases and J by 2 bases, with 25 bases between them. The DNA for the CDR3 is TGTGCCAGAAGCTTTTCCCTAGATTCAGGACACATAGACAACTATGGCTACACCTTC. Its protein is CARSFSLDSGHIDNYGYTF.

This chain uses TRBV15 with TRBJ1-5; D is perhaps TRBD1 (5 bases). This CDR3 is built from 17 residues. Trimming shortened V by 0 bases and J by 1 base, and 13 bases separated the two germline ends. Germline V lookup: CDR1 LNHNV, CDR2 YYDKDF (reference sequence). CDR3 DNA: TGTGCCACCAGCAGAGATCCGATGGCAGGGAGCAATCAGCCCCAGCATTTT. It codes for CATSRDPMAGSNQPQHF.

The chain has TRBV4-2 and TRBJ2-2; 7 bases align to TRBD2. The CDR3 length is 16 residues. CDR1 is LGHNA, CDR2 YNFKEQ, per germline. V shed 4 bases and J 7 bases; nucleotides not matched to a gene: 12. The CDR3 region is CASSPRTRLEGGELFF. The CDR3 region has the DNA TGTGCCAGCAGCCCACGGACTAGATTAGAAGGCGGGGAGCTGTTTTTT.

The rearrangement joins TRBV28 to TRBJ2-5; 10 bases are a match to TRBD2. V shed 2 bases and J 1 base; nucleotides not matched to a gene: 7. CDR3 length: 17 residues. Germline V CDR1 and CDR2: MDHEN, SYDVKM. CDR3 loop: CASSLGFSSGSQETQYF. Written as DNA, the CDR3 is TGTGCCAGCAGTTTAGGATTCTCTAGCGGGAGCCAAGAGACCCAGTACTTC.

The V and J genes are TRBV30 and TRBJ1-6; D is unresolved. This CDR3 is built from 14 residues. CDR1 is GTSNPN and CDR2 is SVGIG in the germline V gene (reference sequence). V was trimmed by 1 base and J by 10 bases, leaving 14 bases between them. The CDR3 region is CAWSALNTRSPLHF. The CDR3 DNA sequence: TGTGCCTGGAGTGCCCTGAATACCCGGTCACCCCTCCACTTT.

The V and J genes are TRBV2 and TRBJ2-7; 8 bases line up with TRBD2. V trimming: 2 bases; J trimming: 6 bases; junction bases outside the gene matches: 9. This CDR3 contains 15 residues. Germline assignment: CDR1 SNHLY and CDR2 FYNNEI. CDR3 protein: CASSEKVGTRAEQYF. The CDR3 DNA reads as TGTGCCAGCAGTGAAAAGGTTGGGACTAGAGCCGAGCAGTACTTC.

This rearrangement joins TRBV6-5 to TRBJ2-2; D possibly corresponds to TRBD1 (6 bases). The germline V and J ends were trimmed by 2 bases and 4 bases, with 11 bases remaining between them. The germline V gene has CDR1 MNHEY and CDR2 SVGAGI. The CDR3 runs 15 residues. The CDR3 coding sequence is TGTGCCAGCAGTTACGTGGCAGGGGTCACCGGGGAGCTGTTTTTT. It encodes CASSYVAGVTGELFF.

About this clone itself: The sample carries other DNA sequences with the same CDR3. The J gene is TRBJ2-1, the V gene TRBV12-5; no clear D gene. Germline loops: CDR1 LGHNT, CDR2 FRNRAP. This CDR3 contains 13 residues. Trimming pared 1 base from V and 2 bases from J, leaving 3 bases between. The CDR3 sequence: CASGLGAYNEQFF. The CDR3 coding sequence is TGTGCTAGTGGTTTGGGGGCCTACAATGAGCAGTTCTTC.

In DNA form, the CDR3 reads TGCGCCAGCAGCCAAGATAGAGTAGGGTATGCTGAAGCTTTCTTT. Its translation: CASSQDRVGYAEAFF. The chain uses TRBV4-1 and TRBJ1-1; the D is unclear. The CDR3 is 15 residues long. CDR1 is MGHRA, CDR2 YSYEKL, per germline. V dropped 0 bases and J dropped 6 bases, with 14 bases sitting between them.

This chain links TRBV7-8 with TRBJ2-1; either TRBD1 or TRBD2 may fit D (5 bases each). The CDR3 runs to 11 residues. Deletions cut 5 bases from V and 12 bases from J, with 11 bases between. Per the germline V gene, CDR1 is SGHVS and CDR2 is FQNEAQ. Here the CDR3 reads CASSLPGRQFF. For the CDR3, the DNA is TGTGCCAGCAGCCTTCCGGGACGGCAGTTCTTC.

The chain joins TRBV7-9 to TRBJ1-4, with 7 bases aligning to TRBD1. V shed 5 bases, J shed 5 bases, and the junction held 8 bases outside the gene matches. The germline V gene has CDR1 SEHNR and CDR2 FQNEAQ (reference sequence). This CDR3 comprises 15 residues. CDR3 bases: TGTGCCAGCAGCGACCCGGGACAGCTGAATGAAAAACTGTTTTTT. Protein product: CASSDPGQLNEKLFF.

The V and J genes are TRBV4-2 and TRBJ2-7, with D tentatively TRBD2 (5 bases). There are 17 residues in the CDR3. V lost 0 bases, J lost 2 bases, and 17 bases lay in between. Looked up from germline, CDR1 is LGHNA and CDR2 is YNFKEQ. CDR3 residues: CASSQEFYSGKTYEQYF. In DNA, the CDR3 is TGTGCCAGCAGCCAAGAATTCTACAGCGGCAAGACCTACGAGCAGTACTTC.

The rearrangement joins TRBV10-2 to TRBJ2-1; 7 bases are a match to TRBD2. The CDR3 totals 15 residues. The V gene's germline CDR1 is WSHSY and CDR2 SAAADI. Trimming took 6 bases from V and 7 from J; bases not matched to a gene: 12. The CDR3 coding sequence is TGCGCCAGCAGGCCTACTAGCGTTGGTGCGAATGAGCAGTTCTTC. Amino acid sequence: CASRPTSVGANEQFF.

The chain has TRBV7-8 and TRBJ2-7; 9 nucleotides match TRBD2. This CDR3 contains 16 residues. The V and J ends lost 5 bases and 3 bases, in that order; junction bases with no gene match: 11. Germline CDR1 is SGHVS and CDR2 is FQNEAQ. In DNA, the CDR3 is TGTGCCAGCAGCGACGTGGGGGCTAGCGGGAACTACGAGCAGTACTTC. Its protein is CASSDVGASGNYEQYF.